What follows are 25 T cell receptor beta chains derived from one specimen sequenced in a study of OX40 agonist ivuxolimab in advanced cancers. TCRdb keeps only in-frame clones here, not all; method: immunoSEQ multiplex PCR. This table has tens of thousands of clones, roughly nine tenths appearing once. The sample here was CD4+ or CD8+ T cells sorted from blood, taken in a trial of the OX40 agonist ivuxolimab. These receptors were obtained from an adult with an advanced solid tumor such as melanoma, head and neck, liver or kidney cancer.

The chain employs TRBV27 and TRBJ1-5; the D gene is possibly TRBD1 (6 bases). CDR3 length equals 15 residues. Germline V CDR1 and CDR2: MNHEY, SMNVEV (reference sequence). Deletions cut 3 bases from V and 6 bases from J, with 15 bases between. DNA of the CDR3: TGTGCCAGCAGTTTGAGCTGGGGGGCCGTTCAGCCCCAGCATTTT. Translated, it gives CASSLSWGAVQPQHF.

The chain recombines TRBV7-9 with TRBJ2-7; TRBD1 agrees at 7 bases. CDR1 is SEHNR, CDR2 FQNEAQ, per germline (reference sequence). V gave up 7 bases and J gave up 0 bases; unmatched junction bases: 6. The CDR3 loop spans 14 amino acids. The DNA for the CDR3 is TGTGCCAGCACTGAAAGGGACAGCTCCTACGAGCAGTACTTC. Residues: CASTERDSSYEQYF.

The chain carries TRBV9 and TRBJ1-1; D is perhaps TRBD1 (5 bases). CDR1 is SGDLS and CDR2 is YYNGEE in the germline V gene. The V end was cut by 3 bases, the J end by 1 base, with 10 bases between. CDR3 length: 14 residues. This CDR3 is CASSGRTGNTEAFF. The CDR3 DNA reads TGTGCCAGCAGCGGACGAACAGGGAACACTGAAGCTTTCTTT.

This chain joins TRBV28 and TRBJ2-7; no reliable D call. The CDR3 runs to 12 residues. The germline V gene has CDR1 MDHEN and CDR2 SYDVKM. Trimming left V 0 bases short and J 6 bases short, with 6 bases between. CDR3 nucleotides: TGTGCCAGCAGTTTATGGAACGGCGAGCAGTACTTC. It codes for CASSLWNGEQYF.

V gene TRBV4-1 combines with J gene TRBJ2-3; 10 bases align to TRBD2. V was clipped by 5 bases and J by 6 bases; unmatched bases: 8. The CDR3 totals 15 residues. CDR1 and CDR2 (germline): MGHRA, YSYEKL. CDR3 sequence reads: CASSFIAGGLDTQYF. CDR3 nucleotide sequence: TGCGCCAGCAGCTTCATAGCGGGAGGTTTGGATACGCAGTATTTT.

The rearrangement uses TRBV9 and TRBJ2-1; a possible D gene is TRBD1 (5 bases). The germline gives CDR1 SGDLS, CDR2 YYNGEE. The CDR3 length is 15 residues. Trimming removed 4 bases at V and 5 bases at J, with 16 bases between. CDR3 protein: CASSPQGLSHNEQFF. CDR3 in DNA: TGTGCCAGCAGCCCCCAGGGATTGAGCCACAATGAGCAGTTCTTC.

CDR3 DNA: TGCAGTGCTACATGGGGTGAAAAACTGTTTTTT. This codes for CSATWGEKLFF. V usage is TRBV20-1 and J usage is TRBJ1-4; D not resolved. The CDR3 contains 11 residues. V was pared by 4 bases and J by 7 bases, with 7 bases between. Germline lookup yields CDR1 DFQATT and CDR2 SNEGSKA (reference sequence).

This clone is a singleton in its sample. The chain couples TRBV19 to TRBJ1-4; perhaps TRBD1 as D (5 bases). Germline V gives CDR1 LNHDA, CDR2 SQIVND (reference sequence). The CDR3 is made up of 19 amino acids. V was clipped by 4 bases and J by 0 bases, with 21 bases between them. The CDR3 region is CASSTPETVNFATNEKLFF. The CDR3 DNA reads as TGTGCCAGTAGTACGCCCGAGACAGTGAATTTTGCAACTAATGAAAAACTGTTTTTT.

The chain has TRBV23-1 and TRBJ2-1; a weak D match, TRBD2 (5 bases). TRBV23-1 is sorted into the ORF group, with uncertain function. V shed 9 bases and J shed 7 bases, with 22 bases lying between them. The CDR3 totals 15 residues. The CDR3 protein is CARKSGGKRGNEQFF. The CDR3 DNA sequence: TGCGCCAGAAAGTCGGGTGGGAAACGGGGAAATGAGCAGTTCTTC.

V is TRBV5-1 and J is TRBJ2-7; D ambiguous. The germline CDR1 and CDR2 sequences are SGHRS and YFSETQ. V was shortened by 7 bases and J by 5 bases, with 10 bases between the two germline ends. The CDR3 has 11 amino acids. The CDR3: CASGVNNEQYF. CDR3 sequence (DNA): TGCGCCAGCGGGGTCAATAACGAGCAGTACTTC.

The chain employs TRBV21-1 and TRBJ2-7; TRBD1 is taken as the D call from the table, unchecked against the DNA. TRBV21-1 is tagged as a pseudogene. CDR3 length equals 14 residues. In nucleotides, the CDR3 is TGTGCCAGCAGCATACAGGGAAAGGTCTACGAGCAGTACTTC. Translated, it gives CASSIQGKVYEQYF.

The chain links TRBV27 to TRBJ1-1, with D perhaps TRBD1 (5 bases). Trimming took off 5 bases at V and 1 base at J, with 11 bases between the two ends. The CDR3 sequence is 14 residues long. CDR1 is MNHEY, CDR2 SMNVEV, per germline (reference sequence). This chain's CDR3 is CASSPGGENTEAFF. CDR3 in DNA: TGTGCCAGCAGTCCGGGGGGGGAGAACACTGAAGCTTTCTTT.

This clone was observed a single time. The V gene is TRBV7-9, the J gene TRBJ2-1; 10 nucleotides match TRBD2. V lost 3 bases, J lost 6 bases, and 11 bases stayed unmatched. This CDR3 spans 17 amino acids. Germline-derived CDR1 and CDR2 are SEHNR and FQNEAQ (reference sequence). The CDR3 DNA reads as TGTGCCAGCAGCTTTTCTGAGCTAGCGGGAGTGGGCAATGAGCAGTTCTTC. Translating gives CASSFSELAGVGNEQFF.

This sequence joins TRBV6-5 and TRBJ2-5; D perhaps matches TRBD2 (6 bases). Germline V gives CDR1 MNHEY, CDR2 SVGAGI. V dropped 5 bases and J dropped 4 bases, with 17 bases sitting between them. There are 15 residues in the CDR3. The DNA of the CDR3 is TGTGCCAGCAGTCGGGAAATGGGACTCAGAGAGACCCAGTACTTC. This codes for CASSREMGLRETQYF.

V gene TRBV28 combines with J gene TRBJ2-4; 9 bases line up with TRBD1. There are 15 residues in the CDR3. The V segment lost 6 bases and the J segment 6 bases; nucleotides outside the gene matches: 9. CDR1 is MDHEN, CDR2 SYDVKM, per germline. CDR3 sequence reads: CASRLTGGGVNIQYF. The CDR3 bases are TGTGCCAGCAGGCTCACAGGGGGCGGGGTAAACATTCAGTACTTC.

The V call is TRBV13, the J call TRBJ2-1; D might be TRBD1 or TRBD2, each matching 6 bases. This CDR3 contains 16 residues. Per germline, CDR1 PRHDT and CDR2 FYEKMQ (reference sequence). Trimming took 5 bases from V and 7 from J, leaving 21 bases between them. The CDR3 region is CASSMPEGGSRNEQFF. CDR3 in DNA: TGTGCCAGCAGCATGCCTGAAGGGGGGTCGCGAAATGAGCAGTTCTTC.

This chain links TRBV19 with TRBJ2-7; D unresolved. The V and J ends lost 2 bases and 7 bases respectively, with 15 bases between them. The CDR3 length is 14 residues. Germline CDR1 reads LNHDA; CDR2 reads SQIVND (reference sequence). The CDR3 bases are TGTGCCAGTAGTATATCTGCCCGGGTCCGGGAGCAGTACTTC. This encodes CASSISARVREQYF.

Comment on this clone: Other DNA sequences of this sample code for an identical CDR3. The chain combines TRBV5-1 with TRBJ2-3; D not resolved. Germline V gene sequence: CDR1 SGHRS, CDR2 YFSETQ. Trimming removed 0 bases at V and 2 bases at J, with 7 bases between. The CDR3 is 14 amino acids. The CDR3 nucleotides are TGCGCCAGCAGCTTGGGAGACCCCACAGATACGCAGTATTTT. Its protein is CASSLGDPTDTQYF.

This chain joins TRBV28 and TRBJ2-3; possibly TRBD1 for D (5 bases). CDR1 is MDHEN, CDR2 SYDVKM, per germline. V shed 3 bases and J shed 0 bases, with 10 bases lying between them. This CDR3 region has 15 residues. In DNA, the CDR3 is TGTGCCAGCAGTTTGACAGCTTCTAGCACAGATACGCAGTATTTT. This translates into CASSLTASSTDTQYF.

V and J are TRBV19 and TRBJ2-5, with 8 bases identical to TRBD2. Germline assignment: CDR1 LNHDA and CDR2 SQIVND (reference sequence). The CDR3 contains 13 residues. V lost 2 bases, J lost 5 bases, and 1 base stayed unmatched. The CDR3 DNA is TGTGCCAGTAGTATAACGGGAGGGGAGACCCAGTACTTC. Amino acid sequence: CASSITGGETQYF.

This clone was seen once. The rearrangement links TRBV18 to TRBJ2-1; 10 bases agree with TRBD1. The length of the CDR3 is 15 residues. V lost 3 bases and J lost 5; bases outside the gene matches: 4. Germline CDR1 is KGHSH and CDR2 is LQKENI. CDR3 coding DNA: TGTGCCAGCTCACCTGACAGGGGGCACAACAATGAGCAGTTCTTC. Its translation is CASSPDRGHNNEQFF.

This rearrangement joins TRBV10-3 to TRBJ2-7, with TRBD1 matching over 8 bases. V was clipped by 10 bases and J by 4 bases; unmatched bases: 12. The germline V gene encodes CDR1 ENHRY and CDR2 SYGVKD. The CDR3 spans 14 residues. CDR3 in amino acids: CATQLGQGEYEQYF. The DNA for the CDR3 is TGTGCCACCCAATTAGGACAGGGCGAGTACGAGCAGTACTTC.

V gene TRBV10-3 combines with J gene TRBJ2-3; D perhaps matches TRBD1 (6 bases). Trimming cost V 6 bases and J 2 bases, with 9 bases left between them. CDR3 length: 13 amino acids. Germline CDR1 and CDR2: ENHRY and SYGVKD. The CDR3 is CAISEGVTDTQYF. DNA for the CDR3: TGTGCCATCAGCGAGGGGGTCACAGATACGCAGTATTTT.

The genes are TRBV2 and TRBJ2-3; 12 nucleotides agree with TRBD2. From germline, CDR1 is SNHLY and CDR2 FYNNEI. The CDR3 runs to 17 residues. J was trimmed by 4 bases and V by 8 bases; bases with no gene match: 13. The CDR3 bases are TGTGCCAGCGGAACAGACCCTAGCGGGAGGGCGGCAGATACGCAGTATTTT. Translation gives CASGTDPSGRAADTQYF.

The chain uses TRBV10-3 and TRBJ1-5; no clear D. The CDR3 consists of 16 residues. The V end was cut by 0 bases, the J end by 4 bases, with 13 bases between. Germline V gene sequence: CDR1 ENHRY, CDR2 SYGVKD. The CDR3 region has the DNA TGTGCCATCAGTGAGTCAGAGGGAAGAGGTAATCAGCCCCAGCATTTT. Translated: CAISESEGRGNQPQHF.